The next 8 T cell receptor beta chains were all read from a single sample in a study of blood T cell repertoires in COVID-19. Clones were read by immunoSEQ multiplex PCR, and TCRdb kept only the in-frame ones, dropping some. The table includes hundreds of thousands of clones, 86% detected once. Specimen: PBMCs or T cells enriched from blood (not recorded which). The receptors derive from a man aged 30 to 39 who had recovered from COVID-19.

A few counts support this clone. The J gene is TRBJ2-7, the V gene TRBV5-4; 10 nucleotides align to TRBD1. The CDR3 contains 14 residues. J lost 5 bases, V lost 4 bases, and 6 bases had no gene match. Per germline, CDR1 SGHNT and CDR2 YYREEE (reference sequence). The DNA for the CDR3 is TGTGCCAGCAGCCGAGGGGACAGGGGAGACGAGCAGTACTTC. This codes for CASSRGDRGDEQYF.

This chain links TRBV30 with TRBJ1-5; D is unclear. The CDR3 has 12 amino acids. Trimming removed 1 base from V and 5 bases from J, with 6 bases in between. Germline CDR1 and CDR2: GTSNPN and SVGIG (reference sequence). This CDR3 is CAWSGSDQPQHF. The CDR3 region has the DNA TGTGCCTGGAGTGGGAGTGATCAGCCCCAGCATTTT.

V gene TRBV6-2 or TRBV6-3 combines with J gene TRBJ1-2, with D maybe TRBD1 (6 bases). The CDR3 consists of 14 residues. Trimming removed 6 bases from V and 2 bases from J, with 13 bases in between. Germline V gives CDR1 MNHEY, CDR2 SVGEGT. Here the CDR3 DNA reads TGTGCCAGCAGCCTACTCCAGGGGAACTATGGCTACACCTTC. As protein: CASSLLQGNYGYTF.

This chain uses TRBV4-1 with TRBJ2-1; 9 nucleotides agree with TRBD1. The CDR3 has 15 residues. Germline lookup yields CDR1 MGHRA and CDR2 YSYEKL. V gave up 3 bases and J gave up 7 bases; unmatched junction bases: 7. CDR3 region: CASSQTGTGSNEQFF. CDR3 DNA sequence: TGCGCCAGCAGCCAGACCGGGACAGGGTCAAATGAGCAGTTCTTC.

V gene TRBV2 combines with J gene TRBJ2-2; no clear D gene. CDR3 size: 10 residues. Per germline, CDR1 SNHLY and CDR2 FYNNEI. V was cut by 6 bases and J by 8 bases, with 4 bases left in between. The CDR3 nucleotides are TGTGCCAGCAGGGCAGGGGAGCTGTTTTTT. This codes for CASRAGELFF.

The chain uses TRBV6-5 and TRBJ1-3, with TRBD1 matching over 8 bases. J gave up 0 bases and V 6 bases, and 4 bases lay outside the gene matches. In germline, CDR1 is MNHEY, CDR2 SVGAGI. There are 15 residues in the CDR3. CDR3 in DNA: TGTGCCAGCAGCTGGGACAGGAGCTCTGGAAACACCATATATTTT. This encodes CASSWDRSSGNTIYF.

This clone was seen just once. The chain combines TRBV11-2 with TRBJ2-7, with D possibly TRBD2 on 6 matching bases. The CDR3 consists of 15 residues. Germline-derived CDR1 and CDR2 are SGHAT and FQNNGV. Trimming removed 5 bases at V and 1 base at J, with 15 bases between. CDR3 loop: CASSAGYGGSYEQYF. The CDR3 DNA sequence: TGTGCCAGCAGCGCCGGGTACGGAGGGTCCTACGAGCAGTACTTC.

The chain links TRBV6-4 to TRBJ1-2; a possible D gene is TRBD1 (5 bases). Per the germline V gene, CDR1 is MRHNA and CDR2 is SNTAGT. The CDR3 is made up of 16 amino acids. V lost 1 base, J lost 4 bases, and 16 bases lay in between. In DNA, the CDR3 is TGTGCCAGCAGTGACTTAGCGGGGGGTAGTGGCTATGGCTACACCTTC. This encodes CASSDLAGGSGYGYTF.